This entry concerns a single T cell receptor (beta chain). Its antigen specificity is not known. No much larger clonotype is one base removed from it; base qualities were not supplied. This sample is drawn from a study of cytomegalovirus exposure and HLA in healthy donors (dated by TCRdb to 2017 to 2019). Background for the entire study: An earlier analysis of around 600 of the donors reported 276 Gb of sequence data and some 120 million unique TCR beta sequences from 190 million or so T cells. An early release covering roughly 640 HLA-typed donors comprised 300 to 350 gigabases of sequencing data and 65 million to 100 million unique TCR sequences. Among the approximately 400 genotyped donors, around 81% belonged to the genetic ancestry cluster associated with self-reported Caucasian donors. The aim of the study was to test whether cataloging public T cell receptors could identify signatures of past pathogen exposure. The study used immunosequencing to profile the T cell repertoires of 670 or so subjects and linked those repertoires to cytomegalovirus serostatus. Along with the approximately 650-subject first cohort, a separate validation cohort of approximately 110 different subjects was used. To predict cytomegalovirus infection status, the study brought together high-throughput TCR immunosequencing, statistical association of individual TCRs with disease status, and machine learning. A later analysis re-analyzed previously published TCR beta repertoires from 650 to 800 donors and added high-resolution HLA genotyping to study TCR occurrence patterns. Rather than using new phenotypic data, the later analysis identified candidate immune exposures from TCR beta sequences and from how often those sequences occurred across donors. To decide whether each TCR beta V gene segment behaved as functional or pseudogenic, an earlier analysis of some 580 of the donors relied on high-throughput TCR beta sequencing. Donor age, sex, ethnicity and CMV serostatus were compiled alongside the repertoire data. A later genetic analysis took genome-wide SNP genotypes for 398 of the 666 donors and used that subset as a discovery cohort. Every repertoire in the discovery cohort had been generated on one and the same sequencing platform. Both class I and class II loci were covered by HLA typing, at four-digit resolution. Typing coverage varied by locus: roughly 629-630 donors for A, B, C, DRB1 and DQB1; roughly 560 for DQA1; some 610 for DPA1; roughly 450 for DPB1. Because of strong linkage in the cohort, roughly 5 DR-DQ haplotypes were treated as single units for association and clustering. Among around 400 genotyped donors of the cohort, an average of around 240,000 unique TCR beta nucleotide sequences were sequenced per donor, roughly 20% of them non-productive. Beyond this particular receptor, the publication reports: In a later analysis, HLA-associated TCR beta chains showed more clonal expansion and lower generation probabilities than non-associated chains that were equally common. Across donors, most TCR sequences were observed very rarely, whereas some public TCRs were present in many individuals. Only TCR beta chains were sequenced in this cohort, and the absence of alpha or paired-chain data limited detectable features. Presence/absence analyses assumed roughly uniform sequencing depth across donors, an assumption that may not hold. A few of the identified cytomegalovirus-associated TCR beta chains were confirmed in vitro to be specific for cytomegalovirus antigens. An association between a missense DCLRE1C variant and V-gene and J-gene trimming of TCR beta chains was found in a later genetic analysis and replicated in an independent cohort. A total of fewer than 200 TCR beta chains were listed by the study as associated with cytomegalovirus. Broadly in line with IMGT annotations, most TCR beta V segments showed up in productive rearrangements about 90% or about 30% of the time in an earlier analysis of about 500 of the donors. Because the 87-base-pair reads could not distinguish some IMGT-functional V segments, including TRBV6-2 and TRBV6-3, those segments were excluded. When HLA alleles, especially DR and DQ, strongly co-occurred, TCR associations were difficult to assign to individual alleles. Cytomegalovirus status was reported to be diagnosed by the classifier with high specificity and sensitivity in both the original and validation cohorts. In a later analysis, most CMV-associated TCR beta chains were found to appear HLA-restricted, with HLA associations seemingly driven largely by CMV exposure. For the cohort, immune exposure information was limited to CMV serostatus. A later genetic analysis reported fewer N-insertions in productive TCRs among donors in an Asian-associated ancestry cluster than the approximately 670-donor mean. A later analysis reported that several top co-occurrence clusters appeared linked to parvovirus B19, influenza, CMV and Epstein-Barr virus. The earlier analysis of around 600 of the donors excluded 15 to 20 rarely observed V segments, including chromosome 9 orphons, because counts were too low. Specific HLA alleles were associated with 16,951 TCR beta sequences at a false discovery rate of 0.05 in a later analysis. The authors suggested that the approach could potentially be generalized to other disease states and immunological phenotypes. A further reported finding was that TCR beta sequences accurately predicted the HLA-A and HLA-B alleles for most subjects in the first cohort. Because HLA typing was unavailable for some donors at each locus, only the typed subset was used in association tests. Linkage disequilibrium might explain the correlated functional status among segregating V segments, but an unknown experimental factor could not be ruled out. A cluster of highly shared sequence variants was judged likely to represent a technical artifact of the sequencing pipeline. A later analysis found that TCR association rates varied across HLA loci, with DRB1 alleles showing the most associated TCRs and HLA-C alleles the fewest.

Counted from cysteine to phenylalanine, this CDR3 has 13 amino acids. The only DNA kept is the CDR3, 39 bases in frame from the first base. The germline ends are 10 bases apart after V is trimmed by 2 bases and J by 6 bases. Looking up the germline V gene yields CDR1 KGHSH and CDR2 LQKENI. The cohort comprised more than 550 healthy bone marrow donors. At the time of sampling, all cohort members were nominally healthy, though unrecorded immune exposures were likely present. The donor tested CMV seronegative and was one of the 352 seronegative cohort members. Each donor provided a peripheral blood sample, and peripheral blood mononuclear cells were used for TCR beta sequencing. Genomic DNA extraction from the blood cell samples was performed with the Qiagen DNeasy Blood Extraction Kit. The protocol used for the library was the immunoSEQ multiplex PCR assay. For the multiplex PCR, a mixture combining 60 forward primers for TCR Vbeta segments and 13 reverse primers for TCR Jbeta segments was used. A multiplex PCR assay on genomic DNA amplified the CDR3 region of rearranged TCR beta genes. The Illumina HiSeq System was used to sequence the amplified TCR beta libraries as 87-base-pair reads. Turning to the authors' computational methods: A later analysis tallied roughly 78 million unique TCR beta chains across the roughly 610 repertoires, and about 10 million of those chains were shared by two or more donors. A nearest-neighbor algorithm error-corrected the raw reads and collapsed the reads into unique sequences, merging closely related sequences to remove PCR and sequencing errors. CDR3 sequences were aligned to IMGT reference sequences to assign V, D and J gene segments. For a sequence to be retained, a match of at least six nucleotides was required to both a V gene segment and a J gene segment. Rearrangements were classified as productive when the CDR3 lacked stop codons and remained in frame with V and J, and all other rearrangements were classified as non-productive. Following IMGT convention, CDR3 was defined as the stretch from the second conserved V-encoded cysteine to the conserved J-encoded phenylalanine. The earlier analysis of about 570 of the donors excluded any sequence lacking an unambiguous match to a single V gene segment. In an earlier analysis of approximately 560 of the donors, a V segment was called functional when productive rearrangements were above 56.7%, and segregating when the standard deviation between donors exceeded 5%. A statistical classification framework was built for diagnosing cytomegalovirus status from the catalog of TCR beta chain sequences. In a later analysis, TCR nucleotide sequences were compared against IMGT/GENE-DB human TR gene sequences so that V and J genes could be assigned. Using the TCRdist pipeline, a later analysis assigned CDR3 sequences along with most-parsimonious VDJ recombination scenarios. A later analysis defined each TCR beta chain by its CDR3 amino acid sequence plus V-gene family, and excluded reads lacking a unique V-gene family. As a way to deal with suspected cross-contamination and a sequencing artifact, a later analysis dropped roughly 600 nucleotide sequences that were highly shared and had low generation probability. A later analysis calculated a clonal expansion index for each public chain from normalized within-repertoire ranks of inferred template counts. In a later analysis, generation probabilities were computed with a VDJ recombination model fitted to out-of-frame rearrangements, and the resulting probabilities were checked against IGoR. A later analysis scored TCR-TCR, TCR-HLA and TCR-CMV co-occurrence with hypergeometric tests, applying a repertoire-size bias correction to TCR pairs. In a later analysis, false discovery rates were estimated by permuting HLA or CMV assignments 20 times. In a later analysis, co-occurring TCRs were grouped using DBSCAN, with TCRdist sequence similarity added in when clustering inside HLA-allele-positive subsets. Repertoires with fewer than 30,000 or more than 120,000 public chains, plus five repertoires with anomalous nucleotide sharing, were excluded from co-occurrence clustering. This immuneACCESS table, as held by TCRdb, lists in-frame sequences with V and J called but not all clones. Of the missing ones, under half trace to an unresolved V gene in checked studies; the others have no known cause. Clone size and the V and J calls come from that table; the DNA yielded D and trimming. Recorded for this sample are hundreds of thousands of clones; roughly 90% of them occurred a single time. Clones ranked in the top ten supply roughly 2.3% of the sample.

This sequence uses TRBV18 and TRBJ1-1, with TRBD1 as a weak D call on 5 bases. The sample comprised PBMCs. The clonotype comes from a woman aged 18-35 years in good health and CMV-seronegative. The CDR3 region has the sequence CASSPAGYPEAFF. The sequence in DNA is TGTGCCAGCTCACCAGCAGGGTATCCTGAAGCTTTCTTT.